This TCR beta chain appears in the sequencing data of a study of blood T cell repertoires in COVID-19. V was shortened by 4 bases and J by 3 bases, with 16 bases between the two germline ends. Germline V gives CDR1 GTSNPN, CDR2 SVGIG (reference sequence). This CDR3 spans 14 amino acids. In the authors' methods: The authors estimated nucleated cell counts from reference gene primer amplification. Here immunoSEQ multiplex PCR was the method, and the copy in TCRdb shows in-frame clones only, minus some. Clone size and the V and J calls come from that table; the DNA yielded D and trimming. The sample has about 140,000 clones; approximately 88% are singletons.

The chain links TRBV30 to TRBJ2-7; TRBD1 is a possible D gene (6 bases). The specimen sequenced was peripheral blood. The clonotype originates from a human donor in a cohort sampled during active COVID-19. CDR3 sequence reads: CAWTPGRGGYEQYF. For the CDR3, the DNA is TGTGCCTGGACCCCGGGTAGAGGGGGCTACGAGCAGTACTTC.